This T cell receptor beta chain was obtained from a study of identifying expanded T cells in peripheral blood. Looked up from germline, CDR1 is KGHSH and CDR2 is LQKENI. CDR3 length equals 16 residues. The V end was cut by 3 bases, the J end by 4 bases, with 16 bases between. Some clones are missing from TCRdb's copy, which holds only in-frame ones; the method was immunoSEQ multiplex PCR. The repertoire includes 75,000 to 95,000 clones, over 75% of them detected once, and about 3% sits in the top ten. The clonotype was recovered from a person between 18 and 75 years old in good health. Sequenced: blood. The J gene is TRBJ1-3, the V gene TRBV18; D is unresolved. The CDR3 DNA is TGTGCCAGCTCACCCCCGGGCAGCCTCGTCGGAAACACCATATATTTT. Translating it yields CASSPPGSLVGNTIYF.